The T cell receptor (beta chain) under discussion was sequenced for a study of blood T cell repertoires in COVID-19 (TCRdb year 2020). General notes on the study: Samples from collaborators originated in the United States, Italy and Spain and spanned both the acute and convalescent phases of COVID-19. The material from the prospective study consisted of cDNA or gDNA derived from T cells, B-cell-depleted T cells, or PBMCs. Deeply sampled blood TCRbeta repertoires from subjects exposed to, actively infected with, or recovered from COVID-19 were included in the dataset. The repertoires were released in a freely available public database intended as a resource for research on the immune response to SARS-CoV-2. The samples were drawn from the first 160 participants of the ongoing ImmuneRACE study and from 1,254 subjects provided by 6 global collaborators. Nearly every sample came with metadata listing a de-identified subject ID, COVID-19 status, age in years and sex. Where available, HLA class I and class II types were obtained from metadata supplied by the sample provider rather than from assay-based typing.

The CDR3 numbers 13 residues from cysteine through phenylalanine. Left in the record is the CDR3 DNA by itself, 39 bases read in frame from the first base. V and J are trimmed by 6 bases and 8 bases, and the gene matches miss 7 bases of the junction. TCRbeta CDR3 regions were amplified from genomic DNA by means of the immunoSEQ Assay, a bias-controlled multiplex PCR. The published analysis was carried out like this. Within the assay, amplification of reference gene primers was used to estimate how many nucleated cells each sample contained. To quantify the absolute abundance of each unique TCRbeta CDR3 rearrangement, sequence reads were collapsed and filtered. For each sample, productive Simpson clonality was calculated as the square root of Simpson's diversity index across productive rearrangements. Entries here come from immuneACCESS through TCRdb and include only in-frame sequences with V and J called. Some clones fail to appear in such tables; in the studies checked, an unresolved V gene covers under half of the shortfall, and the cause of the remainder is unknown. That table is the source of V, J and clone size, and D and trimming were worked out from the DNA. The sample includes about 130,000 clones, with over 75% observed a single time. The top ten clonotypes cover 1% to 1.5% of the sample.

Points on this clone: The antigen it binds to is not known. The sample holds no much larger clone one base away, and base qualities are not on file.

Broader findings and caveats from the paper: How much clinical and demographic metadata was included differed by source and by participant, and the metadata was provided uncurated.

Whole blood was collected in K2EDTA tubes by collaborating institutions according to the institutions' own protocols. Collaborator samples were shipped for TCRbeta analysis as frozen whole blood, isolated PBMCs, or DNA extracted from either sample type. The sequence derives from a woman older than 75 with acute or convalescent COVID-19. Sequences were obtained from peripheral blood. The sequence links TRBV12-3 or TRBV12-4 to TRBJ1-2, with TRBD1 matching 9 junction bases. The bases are TGTGCCAGCAGCCCGGGACAGGGAGGAGGCTACACCTTC. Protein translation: CASSPGQGGGYTF.